This T cell receptor beta chain was sequenced in a study of cytomegalovirus exposure and HLA in healthy donors. PCR involved 60 Vbeta and 13 Jbeta primers. The authors' processing: About 12 million of 80 million or so unique TCR beta chains were shared, per a later count. Using immunoSEQ multiplex PCR, the repertoire was profiled, and TCRdb retains in-frame clones only, with some absent. That table supplies the V and J calls and clone size; D and trimming were determined from the DNA. Here the sample spans about 180,000 clones, 65% to 90% being singletons. The CDR3 spans 14 residues. Germline lookup yields CDR1 MNHNS and CDR2 SASEGT. Trimming took off 4 bases at V and 7 bases at J, with 14 bases between the two ends.

The sample taken for sequencing was PBMCs. V gene TRBV6-1 combines with J gene TRBJ1-5; D gene ambiguous. The origin of this receptor is a girl aged 2 to 9 in good health and CMV-seropositive. The CDR3 DNA follows: TGTGCCAGCAGTGCAATACAGAGTCAGCAGCCCCAGCATTTT. Protein sequence: CASSAIQSQQPQHF.